Sequencing of this T cell receptor beta chain was carried out in a study of blood T cells in healthy people across ages. Trimming took off 0 bases at V and 0 bases at J, with 12 bases between the two ends. The CDR3 spans 17 residues. CDR1 SGHTA and CDR2 FQGNSA come from the germline V gene. Using a J-beta primer mix together with a sample-barcoded 5' primer, a second PCR was run for about 6 to 12 cycles. In TCRdb, the 5' RACE reads were re-called with MiXCR into one record per CDR3 protein. This sample yields more than 650,000 distinct CDR3 sequences, of which about 20% are seen a single time; roughly 22% belongs to the top ten.

Input material: blood. The source is a man aged 65-85 years in good health. The chain is built from TRBV7-2 and TRBJ2-4, with no clear D. CDR3 nucleotides: TGTGCCAGCAGCTTAGCGTCAGGCCTAATAGCCAAAAACATTCAGTACTTC. It is translated as CASSLASGLIAKNIQYF.